These 19 T cell receptor beta chains share one sample of origin, sequenced in a study of cytotoxic CD8 clonotypes in ibrutinib-treated CLL. Sequencing used immunoSEQ multiplex PCR; TCRdb keeps in-frame clones, though not all of them. Among 60,000 to 75,000 clones listed, 75% to 95% were seen once. The source was PBMCs, collected after 12 months of ibrutinib treatment. The receptors were gathered from a human donor with chronic lymphocytic leukemia.

The CDR3 coding sequence is TGTGCCAGCAGCTTGGACAGGGCACGTCTCGAGCAGTACTTC. This encodes CASSLDRARLEQYF. The gene calls are TRBV7-6 and TRBJ2-7; 8 nucleotides agree with TRBD1. Germline-derived CDR1 and CDR2 are SGHVS and FNYEAQ. The CDR3 totals 14 residues. The junction had 7 bases not matched to a gene; V was cut back by 3 bases and J by 6 bases.

The chain joins TRBV25-1 to TRBJ2-1; D possibly uses TRBD1 or TRBD2 (5 bases each). V lost 6 bases to trimming and J lost 5 bases, with 26 bases between them. CDR3 length: 18 residues. The germline gives CDR1 MGHDK, CDR2 SYGVNS. DNA for the CDR3: TGTGCCAGCAGGAGCTACGGGCTTTCGGGACGATCGAACAATGAGCAGTTCTTC. As protein: CASRSYGLSGRSNNEQFF.

The chain links TRBV28 to TRBJ1-4; D possibly corresponds to TRBD1 (5 bases). This CDR3 has 16 amino acids. Looked up from germline, CDR1 is MDHEN and CDR2 is SYDVKM. Trimming shortened V by 7 bases and J by 8 bases, and 23 bases separated the two germline ends. The CDR3 sequence: CASTPALRRQTEKLFF. CDR3 DNA: TGTGCCAGCACCCCGGCCTTGCGCAGACAGACGGAAAAACTGTTTTTT. Complete variable domain (other parts from reference TRBV28 and TRBJ1-4): DVKVTQSSRYLVKRTGEKVFLECVQDMDHENMFWYRQDPGLGLRLIYFSYDVKMKEKGDIPEGYSVSREKKERFSLILESASTNQTSMYLCASTPALRRQTEKLFFGSGTQLSVL.

This clone has just one count. One junction end disagrees with the germline gene, perhaps due to a read error. The chain recombines TRBV23-1 with TRBJ1-2, with D perhaps matching TRBD1 (5 bases). TRBV23-1 is annotated as an ORF whose role is uncertain. The CDR3 runs to 15 residues. The CDR3 DNA sequence: TGCGCCAGAAGTCACTCTATGGGACCTTACTATGGCTACACCTTC. Translating it yields CARSHSMGPYYGYTF.

This chain joins TRBV7-2 and TRBJ2-7; D possibly corresponds to TRBD2 (5 bases). Germline CDR1 SGHTA, CDR2 FQGNSA. The CDR3 covers 17 residues. V lost 5 bases to trimming and J lost 0 bases, with 20 bases between them. CDR3 amino acids: CASSLSKGIGLSYEQYF. The CDR3 DNA follows: TGTGCCAGCAGCCTCTCAAAAGGGATCGGACTCTCCTACGAGCAGTACTTC.

The V call is TRBV4-1, the J call TRBJ2-7; 14 bases line up with TRBD2. The CDR3 totals 16 residues. J gave up 2 bases and V 7 bases, and 7 bases lay outside the gene matches. Per germline, CDR1 MGHRA and CDR2 YSYEKL. The CDR3 region has the DNA TGCGCCAGCACCCCCCGACTAGCGGGAGGGCCCTACGAGCAGTACTTC. Translating it yields CASTPRLAGGPYEQYF.

The rearrangement uses TRBV2 and TRBJ1-5; D call uncertain. The germline V gene encodes CDR1 SNHLY and CDR2 FYNNEI. Trimming took off 2 bases at V and 5 bases at J, with 13 bases between the two ends. The CDR3 runs to 15 residues. This CDR3 reads CASSERVGIDQPQHF. The CDR3 DNA reads TGTGCCAGCAGTGAACGGGTCGGCATCGATCAGCCCCAGCATTTT. Based on the CDR3 plus reference TRBV2 and TRBJ1-5, the full variable domain is EPEVTQTPSHQVTQMGQEVILRCVPISNHLYFYWYRQILGQKVEFLVSFYNNEISEKSEIFDDQFSVERPDGSNFTLKIRSTKLEDSAMYFCASSERVGIDQPQHFGDGTRLSIL.

CDR3 sequence: CASSFDSGTTDTQYF. DNA for the CDR3: TGTGCCAGCAGCTTCGATAGCGGGACCACAGATACGCAGTATTTT. V is TRBV7-6 and J is TRBJ2-3; 8 positions match TRBD2. In germline, CDR1 is SGHVS, CDR2 FNYEAQ. With 3 bases clipped from V and 2 bases from J, the junction kept 4 bases outside the gene matches. CDR3 length equals 15 residues. Together with reference TRBV7-6 and TRBJ2-3, the CDR3 gives the full variable domain: GAGVSQSPRYKVTKRGQDVALRCDPISGHVSLYWYRQALGQGPEFLTYFNYEAQQDKSGLPNDRFSAERPEGSISTLTIQRTEQRDSAMYRCASSFDSGTTDTQYFGPGTRLTVL.

This rearrangement joins TRBV5-1 to TRBJ2-1; 9 nucleotides match TRBD2. Unmatched junction bases numbered 8, after V lost 4 bases and J lost 0 bases. The CDR3 consists of 17 residues. CDR1 and CDR2 from the germline V gene are SGHRS and YFSETQ. The CDR3 loop is CASSPNQLAGSYNEQFF. The CDR3 region has the DNA TGCGCCAGCAGCCCGAACCAACTAGCGGGCTCCTACAATGAGCAGTTCTTC.

J is TRBJ2-7 and V is TRBV19, with 8 bases fitting TRBD2. The CDR3 runs 16 residues. Per germline, CDR1 LNHDA and CDR2 SQIVND (reference sequence). V shed 3 bases, J shed 7 bases, and the junction held 14 bases outside the gene matches. CDR3 sequence (DNA): TGTGCCAGTAGTATTTCGGGGGGGCAATTACTAAAGGAGCAGTACTTC. This gives the protein CASSISGGQLLKEQYF.

This rearrangement joins TRBV5-1 to TRBJ2-7; D call uncertain. CDR3 length equals 14 residues. The V gene lost 0 bases and the J gene lost 2 bases, with 9 bases spanning the gap. Germline V gives CDR1 SGHRS, CDR2 YFSETQ. The CDR3 region has the DNA TGCGCCAGCAGCTTGGGTCAGCCGCCCTACGAGCAGTACTTC. It yields the protein CASSLGQPPYEQYF.

V and J are TRBV30 and TRBJ2-7; maybe TRBD2 (5 bases). The V and J ends lost 3 bases and 7 bases respectively, with 22 bases between them. The germline gives CDR1 GTSNPN, CDR2 SVGIG (reference sequence). The CDR3 sequence is 15 residues long. The CDR3 DNA follows: TGTGCCTGGAGCCCCCCTCTACCTCCCTCGGGGGAGCAGTACTTC. This sequence encodes CAWSPPLPPSGEQYF.

This rearrangement joins TRBV9 to TRBJ2-7, with unresolved D. V was trimmed by 0 bases and J by 5 bases, leaving 9 bases between them. Germline V CDR1 and CDR2: SGDLS, YYNGEE. The length of the CDR3 is 13 residues. The CDR3 sequence: CASSVGPLDEQYF. DNA for the CDR3: TGTGCCAGCAGCGTAGGTCCCCTCGACGAGCAGTACTTC.

This rearrangement joins TRBV7-8 to TRBJ2-5, with TRBD2 matching over 7 bases. The CDR3 covers 14 residues. V lost 7 bases, J lost 4 bases, and 9 bases stayed unmatched. Per germline, CDR1 SGHVS and CDR2 FQNEAQ. The DNA for the CDR3 is TGTGCCAGCAACACAGCGGGATTCGGAGAGACCCAGTACTTC. This codes for CASNTAGFGETQYF.

The chain's CDR3 is CASSGGAFGNTEAFF. The CDR3 nucleotides read TGTGCCAGCAGTGGAGGGGCCTTCGGGAACACTGAAGCTTTCTTT. The chain is built from TRBV28 and TRBJ1-1, with D tentatively TRBD1 (5 bases). The ends were cut back, 5 bases at V and 1 base at J, with 14 bases in the middle. Germline V gives CDR1 MDHEN, CDR2 SYDVKM. CDR3 length: 15 residues.

The genes are TRBV25-1 and TRBJ2-5; unclear D gene. This CDR3 has 13 residues. V was shortened by 5 bases and J by 3 bases, with 10 bases between the two germline ends. The V gene's germline CDR1 is MGHDK and CDR2 SYGVNS. CDR3 coding DNA: TGTGCCAGCAGTCCTGGGGAAGAAGAGACCCAGTACTTC. As protein: CASSPGEEETQYF.

The chain combines TRBV7-2 with TRBJ2-7, with 11 bases fitting TRBD2. CDR3 size: 16 residues. Germline V gene lookup returns CDR1 SGHTA and CDR2 FQGNSA. V shed 3 bases, J shed 5 bases, and the junction held 9 bases outside the gene matches. For the CDR3, the DNA is TGTGCCAGCAGCTTCTCTAGCGGGAGGATGCTGGACGAGCAGTACTTC. Its translation is CASSFSSGRMLDEQYF.

This clone was detected only once. V usage is TRBV15 and J usage is TRBJ2-5; maybe TRBD1 (6 bases). The CDR3 is 15 residues long. Between the trimmed V and J ends, which lost 2 bases and 1 base, there was a span of 11 bases. Germline V gene data show CDR1 as LNHNV and CDR2 as YYDKDF (reference sequence). The CDR3 coding sequence is TGTGCCACCAGCAGATCTACAGGGAGCCAAGAGACCCAGTACTTC. It yields the protein CATSRSTGSQETQYF. Full variable domain (rest looked up from reference TRBV15 and TRBJ2-5): DAMVIQNPRYQVTQFGKPVTLSCSQTLNHNVMYWYQQKSSQAPKLLFHYYDKDFNNEADTPDNFQSRRPNTSFCFLDIRSPGLGDTAMYLCATSRSTGSQETQYFGPGTRLLVL.

The rearrangement joins TRBV5-4 to TRBJ2-7; 7 bases map to TRBD2. J was trimmed by 10 bases and V by 3 bases; bases with no gene match: 7. This CDR3 region has 12 residues. From germline, CDR1 is SGHNT and CDR2 YYREEE (reference sequence). The DNA for the CDR3 is TGTGCCAGCAGCTGGACTAGGGGACGACAGTACTTC. Protein sequence: CASSWTRGRQYF.